Described below is a single T cell receptor (beta chain) sequence and its context. Germline assignment: CDR1 MNHEY and CDR2 SVGAGI. The CDR3 is 14 amino acids. Trimming removed 0 bases at V and 3 bases at J, with 8 bases between. This specimen belongs to a study of control samples from healthy donors and cancer patients. Repertoires were generated with immunoSEQ multiplex PCR, while TCRdb's copy carries only in-frame clones and drops some. The sample has more than 100,000 clones, about 91% seen once. The chain employs TRBV6-5 and TRBJ1-1, with D unresolved. The sample comprised blood. This sequence was found in a man younger than 35 in good health. CDR3 DNA: TGTGCCAGCAGTTACTCGAAGGGAGACACTGAAGCTTTCTTT. This translates into CASSYSKGDTEAFF.